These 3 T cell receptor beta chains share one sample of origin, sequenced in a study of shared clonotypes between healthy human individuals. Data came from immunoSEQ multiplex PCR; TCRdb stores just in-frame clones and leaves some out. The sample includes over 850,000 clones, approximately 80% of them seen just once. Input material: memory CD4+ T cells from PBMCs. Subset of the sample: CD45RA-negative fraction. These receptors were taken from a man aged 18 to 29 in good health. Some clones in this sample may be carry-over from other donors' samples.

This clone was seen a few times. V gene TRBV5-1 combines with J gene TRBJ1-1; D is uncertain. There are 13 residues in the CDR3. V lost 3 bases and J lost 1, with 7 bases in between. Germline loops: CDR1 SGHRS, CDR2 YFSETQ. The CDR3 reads CASSWWQNTEAFF. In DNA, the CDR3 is TGCGCCAGCAGCTGGTGGCAGAACACTGAAGCTTTCTTT.

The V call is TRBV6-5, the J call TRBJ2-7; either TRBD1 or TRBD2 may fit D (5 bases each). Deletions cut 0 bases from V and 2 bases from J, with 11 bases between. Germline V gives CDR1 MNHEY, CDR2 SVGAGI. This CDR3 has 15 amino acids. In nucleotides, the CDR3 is TGTGCCAGCAGTTACTCGTGGGACGGGACCTACGAGCAGTACTTC. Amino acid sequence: CASSYSWDGTYEQYF.

CDR3 sequence: CSVELSSYNEQFF. The DNA of the CDR3 is TGCAGCGTTGAGCTAAGCTCCTACAATGAGCAGTTCTTC. V is TRBV29-1 and J is TRBJ2-1; D not resolved. Germline CDR1 reads SQVTM; CDR2 reads ANQGSEA. Trimming cost V 3 bases and J 0 bases, with 6 bases left between them. The CDR3 spans 13 residues.